Each of the 9 T cell receptor beta chains below was sequenced from the same sample in a study of T cell responses to AZD1222 COVID-19 vaccine. Profiling relied on immunoSEQ multiplex PCR, and the TCRdb table lists in-frame clones only, not all of them. Of 130,000 to 150,000 clones in the sample, around 93% were seen once. Source: peripheral blood, taken on day 0 of AZD1222 vaccination. These receptors were taken from an adult in good health.

The chain is built from TRBV2 and TRBJ2-1; 8 nucleotides align to TRBD2. Germline V gene data show CDR1 as SNHLY and CDR2 as FYNNEI. This CDR3 spans 13 amino acids. Germline trimming cut 6 bases from V and 9 bases from J; bases unmatched to any gene: 7. CDR3 sequence reads: CASRRTSPLEQFF. The CDR3, as DNA: TGTGCCAGCAGGAGGACTAGCCCTCTTGAGCAGTTCTTC.

V usage is TRBV7-9 and J usage is TRBJ2-5; D is uncertain. CDR3 size: 15 residues. V was clipped by 5 bases and J by 0 bases, with 13 bases between them. From germline, CDR1 is SEHNR and CDR2 FQNEAQ (reference sequence). The CDR3 DNA sequence: TGTGCCAGCAGCCCTCTCCGGCCATACCAAGAGACCCAGTACTTC. This sequence encodes CASSPLRPYQETQYF.

This clone appeared once. The J gene is TRBJ2-7, the V gene TRBV3-1 (or the pseudogene TRBV3-2), with no clear D. Germline V CDR1 and CDR2: LGHDT, YNNKEL (reference sequence). V was trimmed by 0 bases and J by 4 bases, leaving 10 bases between them. The CDR3 consists of 14 residues. CDR3 residues: CASSQDTFGYEQYF. The DNA for the CDR3 is TGTGCCAGCAGCCAAGACACGTTTGGTTACGAGCAGTACTTC.

This clone was seen just once. The CDR3 loop is CASSPFGTVNTEAFF. The CDR3 DNA reads TGTGCCAGCAGCCCCTTCGGGACGGTTAACACTGAAGCTTTCTTT. J is TRBJ1-1 and V is TRBV7-6; possibly TRBD1 for D (5 bases). There are 15 residues in the CDR3. Germline V gene data show CDR1 as SGHVS and CDR2 as FNYEAQ. V dropped 5 bases and J dropped 2 bases, with 15 bases sitting between them.

The rearrangement uses TRBV18 and TRBJ2-5; D gene uncertain. V shed 3 bases and J shed 5 bases, with 13 bases lying between them. The germline V gene has CDR1 KGHSH and CDR2 LQKENI. The CDR3 spans 14 residues. As DNA, the CDR3 is TGTGCCAGCTCACCCCCCGGCGTGAGGGAGACCCAGTACTTC. It translates to CASSPPGVRETQYF.

The rearrangement links TRBV19 to TRBJ2-5; D gene unclear. The V gene's germline CDR1 is LNHDA and CDR2 SQIVND (reference sequence). The CDR3 loop spans 13 amino acids. The V end lost 4 bases, the J end lost 1 base, and 7 bases lay between the germline ends. CDR3 bases: TGTGCCAGTAGTACCCGGGCCCAAGAGACCCAGTACTTC. It codes for CASSTRAQETQYF.

This clone has just one count. This CDR3 is CASSLSGPGQGHEQYF. CDR3 bases: TGTGCCAGCAGTCTCTCTGGGCCGGGACAGGGCCACGAGCAGTACTTC. The chain carries TRBV6-6 and TRBJ2-7, with 9 bases lining up with TRBD1. Trimming at V came to 5 bases and at J to 5 bases, leaving 13 bases not matched to a gene. This CDR3 region has 16 residues. Germline V lookup: CDR1 MNHNY, CDR2 SVGAGI (reference sequence).

The chain links TRBV4-1 to TRBJ2-1; TRBD2 might be the D (5 bases). Germline V gene lookup returns CDR1 MGHRA and CDR2 YSYEKL. V lost 1 base, J lost 6 bases, and 7 bases lay in between. The CDR3 length is 13 residues. CDR3 sequence reads: CASSQGGPNEQFF. CDR3 DNA: TGCGCCAGCAGCCAAGGCGGGCCCAATGAGCAGTTCTTC.

A single count supports this clone. This chain joins TRBV20-1 and TRBJ2-3; TRBD2 aligns across 9 bases. Germline values: CDR1 DFQATT, CDR2 SNEGSKA (reference sequence). The J segment lost 5 bases and the V segment lost 8 bases, leaving 11 bases of the junction unmatched. The CDR3 loop spans 14 amino acids. DNA for the CDR3: TGCAGTACTGGTGCGGGAGGGAGGTTAGATACGCAGTATTTT. Its translation: CSTGAGGRLDTQYF.